One and the same sample provided the 9 T cell receptor beta chains below, sequenced in a study of T cell clones after liver transplantation. Profiling relied on immunoSEQ multiplex PCR, and the TCRdb table lists in-frame clones only, not all of them. The table lists around 80,000 clones, roughly 85% of them singletons. Sequences were derived from CD4+ T cells from blood, sampled approximately 3.5 years after liver transplant. These receptor sequences come from a human patient who received a liver transplant. The T cells may come from the graft donor.

The chain uses TRBV5-1 and TRBJ2-1; a possible D gene is TRBD1 (6 bases). V lost 4 bases and J lost 7, with 15 bases in between. Germline V gives CDR1 SGHRS, CDR2 YFSETQ. The CDR3 spans 14 residues. CDR3 in DNA: TGCGCCAGCAGCCCTGCCCAGGGGCATAATGAGCAGTTCTTC. The encoded protein is CASSPAQGHNEQFF.

This rearrangement joins TRBV10-1 to TRBJ2-1, with TRBD2 matching 7 bases. The V gene's germline CDR1 is WNHNN and CDR2 SYGVQD (reference sequence). The trim removed 0 bases at V and 10 bases at J, leaving 18 bases unmatched. The CDR3 has 18 amino acids. The CDR3 loop reads CASSESTLAGRPGGEQFF. The CDR3, as DNA: TGCGCCAGCAGTGAGTCGACTCTCGCCGGGAGGCCCGGGGGAGAGCAGTTCTTC.

This clone was counted a single time. The CDR3 DNA reads as TGTGCCAGCAGTTTAGGCGGGGCGGCGAACTATGGCTACACCTTC. This gives the protein CASSLGGAANYGYTF. The rearrangement links TRBV28 to TRBJ1-2; possible D gene TRBD1, 5 bases. The CDR3 loop spans 15 amino acids. The germline gives CDR1 MDHEN, CDR2 SYDVKM. V lost 2 bases to trimming and J lost 2 bases, with 12 bases between them.

J is TRBJ2-3 and V is TRBV7-2; D unresolved. The V and J ends lost 1 base and 14 bases respectively, with 13 bases between them. The CDR3 totals 12 residues. Germline V gives CDR1 SGHTA, CDR2 FQGNSA. The CDR3 nucleotides are TGTGCCAGCAGCTTAGATCGCACGGTCGCGTATTTT. Translation gives CASSLDRTVAYF. Based on the CDR3 plus reference TRBV7-2 and TRBJ2-3, the full variable domain is GAGVSQSPSNKVTEKGKDVELRCDPISGHTALYWYRQSLGQGLEFLIYFQGNSAPDKSGLPSDRFSAERTGGSVSTLTIQRTQQEDSAVYLCASSLDRTVAYFGPGTRLTVL.

A note on this clone: One junction end disagrees with the germline gene, perhaps due to a read error. The CDR3, as DNA: TGTGCCAGCCGGAGGGCCTATAATGAGCAGTTCTTC. Translation gives CASRRAYNEQFF. The chain joins TRBV6-1 to TRBJ2-1; tentatively, D is TRBD2 (6 bases). Germline values: CDR1 MNHNS, CDR2 SASEGT. This CDR3 comprises 12 residues.

This sequence joins TRBV6-1 and TRBJ2-3, with TRBD2 matching over 9 bases. Unmatched junction bases numbered 4, after V lost 0 bases and J lost 0 bases. Germline V gene data show CDR1 as MNHNS and CDR2 as SASEGT. The CDR3 totals 17 residues. For the CDR3, the DNA is TGTGCCAGCAGTGAAGCACCCAGCGGGGGGAGCACAGATACGCAGTATTTT. Its translation is CASSEAPSGGSTDTQYF.

The rearrangement joins TRBV19 to TRBJ1-3; D possibly corresponds to TRBD1 (5 bases). Trimming stripped 7 bases from V and 4 bases from J, with 17 bases between. CDR1 LNHDA and CDR2 SQIVND come from the germline V gene (reference sequence). The length of the CDR3 is 15 residues. The CDR3 sequence: CASNPGGGEGNTIYF. Written as DNA, the CDR3 is TGTGCCAGTAACCCCGGAGGAGGGGAGGGAAACACCATATATTTT.

This clone was detected a few times. This rearrangement joins TRBV6-1 to TRBJ2-7; no clear D. Germline assignment: CDR1 MNHNS and CDR2 SASEGT. V dropped 0 bases and J dropped 4 bases, with 19 bases sitting between them. This CDR3 spans 17 amino acids. The CDR3 bases are TGTGCCAGCAGTGAAGCTGTAGGAGTCCTCACGCCTTACGAGCAGTACTTC. Its protein is CASSEAVGVLTPYEQYF.

This clone was counted once. The V call is TRBV7-9, the J call TRBJ2-1; 12 bases match TRBD2. This CDR3 has 16 amino acids. Germline values: CDR1 SEHNR, CDR2 FQNEAQ (reference sequence). V shed 1 base and J 5 bases; nucleotides not matched to a gene: 3. CDR3 sequence reads: CASSLGLAGAHNEQFF. The CDR3 region has the DNA TGTGCCAGCAGCTTAGGACTAGCGGGAGCACACAATGAGCAGTTCTTC.